The clone carrying this T cell receptor beta chain was detected once. Its target is not known. This specimen comes from a study of shared clonotypes between healthy human individuals. In the study overall: For every donor, three CD4 naive, three CD4 memory, two CD8 naive and one CD8 memory plates were used.

CDR3 length: 15 residues. V dropped 3 bases and J dropped 0 bases, with 6 bases sitting between them. Germline V gene data show CDR1 as MDHEN and CDR2 as SYDVKM. General study points: Depth of sequencing was expected to influence donor clonotype sharing.

Profiled with immunoSEQ multiplex PCR; TCRdb holds only in-frame clones, not every one. This sample has 1.5 million to 2.5 million clones, with about 95% found just once. In the naive CD8 group, cells lacked CD45RO and were positively selected for CCR7, so terminally differentiated effector memory CD45RA+ cells were left out. Adults of Caucasian background living in Nashville, Tennessee made up all donors. The J gene is TRBJ1-6, the V gene TRBV28; D remains ambiguous. The specimen sequenced was naive CD8+ T cells sorted from blood. This clonotype originated in a man aged 18 to 35 in good health. This CDR3 is CASSFSSSYNSPLHF. Here the CDR3 DNA reads TGTGCCAGCAGTTTTTCTAGCTCCTATAATTCACCCCTCCACTTT.